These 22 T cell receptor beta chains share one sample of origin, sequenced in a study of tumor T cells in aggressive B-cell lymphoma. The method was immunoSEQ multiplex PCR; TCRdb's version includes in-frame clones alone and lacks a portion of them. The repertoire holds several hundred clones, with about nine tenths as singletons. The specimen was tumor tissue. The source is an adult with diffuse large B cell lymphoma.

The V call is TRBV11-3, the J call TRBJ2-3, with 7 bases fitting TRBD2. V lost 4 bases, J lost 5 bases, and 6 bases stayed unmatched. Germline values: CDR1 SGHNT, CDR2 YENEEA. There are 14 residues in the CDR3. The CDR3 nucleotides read TGTGCCAGCAGCTCGTGGGGGGGAAAAGATACGCAGTATTTT. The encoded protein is CASSSWGGKDTQYF.

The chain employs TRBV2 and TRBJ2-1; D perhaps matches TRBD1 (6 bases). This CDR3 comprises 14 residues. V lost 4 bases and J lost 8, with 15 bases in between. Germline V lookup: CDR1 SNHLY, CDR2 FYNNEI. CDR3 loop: CASSGPGAKDEQFF. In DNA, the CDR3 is TGTGCCAGCAGTGGGCCAGGGGCGAAGGATGAGCAGTTCTTC.

Written as DNA, the CDR3 is TGTGCCAGCAGTGAAGCTAGACAGTGGAACACTGAAGCTTTCTTT. It is translated as CASSEARQWNTEAFF. The rearrangement links TRBV2 to TRBJ1-1, with D tentatively TRBD1 (5 bases). Germline V gene sequence: CDR1 SNHLY, CDR2 FYNNEI. Trimming cost V 0 bases and J 1 base, with 9 bases left between them. This CDR3 is built from 15 residues. The entire variable domain, with the rest obtained from reference TRBV2 and TRBJ1-1, is as follows: EPEVTQTPSHQVTQMGQEVILRCVPISNHLYFYWYRQILGQKVEFLVSFYNNEISEKSEIFDDQFSVERPDGSNFTLKIRSTKLEDSAMYFCASSEARQWNTEAFFGQGTRLTVV.

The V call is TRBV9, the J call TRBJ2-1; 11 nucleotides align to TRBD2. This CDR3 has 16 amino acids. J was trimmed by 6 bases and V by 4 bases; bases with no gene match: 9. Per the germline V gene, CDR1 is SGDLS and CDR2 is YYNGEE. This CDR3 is CASSTDLAGGFNEQFF. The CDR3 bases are TGTGCCAGCAGCACCGACCTAGCGGGGGGTTTCAATGAGCAGTTCTTC.

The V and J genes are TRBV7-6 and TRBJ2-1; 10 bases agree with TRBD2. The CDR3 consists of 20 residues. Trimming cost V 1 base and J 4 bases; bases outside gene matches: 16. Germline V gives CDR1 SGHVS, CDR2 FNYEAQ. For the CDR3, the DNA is TGTGCCAGCAGCTTAGGGCCGCGTAGGGCTAGCGGGGGAATTTACAATGAGCAGTTCTTC. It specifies CASSLGPRRASGGIYNEQFF.

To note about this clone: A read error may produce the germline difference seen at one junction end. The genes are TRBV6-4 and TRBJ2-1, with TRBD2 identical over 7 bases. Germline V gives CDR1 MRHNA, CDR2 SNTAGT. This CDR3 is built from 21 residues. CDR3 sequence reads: CASSDSMLVGTTPLSYNEQFF. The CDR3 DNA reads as TGTGCCAGCAGTGACTCGATGCTGGTGGGGACTACCCCGCTTTCCTATAATGAGCAGTTCTTC.

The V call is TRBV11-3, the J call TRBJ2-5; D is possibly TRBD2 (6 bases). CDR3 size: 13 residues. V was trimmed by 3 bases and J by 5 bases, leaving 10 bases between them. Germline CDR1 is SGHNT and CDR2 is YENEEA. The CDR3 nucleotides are TGTGCCAGCAGCTTGCGGGGCGAGGAGACCCAGTACTTC. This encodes CASSLRGEETQYF.

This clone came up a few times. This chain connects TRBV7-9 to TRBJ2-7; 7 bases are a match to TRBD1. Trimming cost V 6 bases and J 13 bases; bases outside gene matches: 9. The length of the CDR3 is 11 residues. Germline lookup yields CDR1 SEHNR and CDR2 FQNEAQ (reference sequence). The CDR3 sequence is CASSRDSRVYF. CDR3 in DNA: TGTGCCAGCAGTCGGGACAGCCGGGTTTACTTC.

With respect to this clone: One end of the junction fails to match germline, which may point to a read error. The CDR3 nucleotides are TGCAGCGTTGATCAGGGGGACAACTACAAGCAGTACTTC. It codes for CSVDQGDNYKQYF. The rearrangement links TRBV29-1 to TRBJ2-7; 7 nucleotides match TRBD1. CDR3 length: 13 residues. CDR1 and CDR2 from the germline V gene are SQVTM and ANQGSEA.

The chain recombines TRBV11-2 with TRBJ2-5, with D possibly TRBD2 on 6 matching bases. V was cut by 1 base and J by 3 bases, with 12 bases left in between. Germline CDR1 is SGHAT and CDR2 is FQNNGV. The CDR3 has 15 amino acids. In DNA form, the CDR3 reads TGTGCCAGCAGCTTAGTCGGCGGGGTAGAAGAGACCCAGTACTTC. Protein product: CASSLVGGVEETQYF.

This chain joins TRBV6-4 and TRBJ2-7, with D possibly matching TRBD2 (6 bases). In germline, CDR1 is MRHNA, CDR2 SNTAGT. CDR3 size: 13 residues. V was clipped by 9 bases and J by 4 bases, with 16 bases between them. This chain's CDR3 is CARAGQGGYEQYF. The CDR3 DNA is TGTGCCAGGGCGGGGCAGGGTGGATACGAGCAGTACTTC.

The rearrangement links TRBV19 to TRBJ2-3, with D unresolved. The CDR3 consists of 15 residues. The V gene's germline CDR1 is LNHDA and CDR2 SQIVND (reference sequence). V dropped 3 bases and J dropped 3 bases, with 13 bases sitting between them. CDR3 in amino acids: CASSISYSVTDTQYF. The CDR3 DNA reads TGTGCCAGTAGTATCTCCTATTCGGTAACAGATACGCAGTATTTT.

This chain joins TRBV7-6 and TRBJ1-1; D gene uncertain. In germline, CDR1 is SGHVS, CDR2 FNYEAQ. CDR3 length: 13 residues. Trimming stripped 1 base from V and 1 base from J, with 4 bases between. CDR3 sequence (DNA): TGTGCCAGCAGCTTAGAGCGGAACACTGAAGCTTTCTTT. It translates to CASSLERNTEAFF.

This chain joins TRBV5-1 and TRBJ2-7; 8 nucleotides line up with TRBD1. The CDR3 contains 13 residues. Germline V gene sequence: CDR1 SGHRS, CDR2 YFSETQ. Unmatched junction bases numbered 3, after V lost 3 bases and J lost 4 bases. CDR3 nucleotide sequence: TGCGCCAGCAGCTGGACAGGGCTTTACGAGCAGTACTTC. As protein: CASSWTGLYEQYF. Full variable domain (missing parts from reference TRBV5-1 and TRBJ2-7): KAGVTQTPRYLIKTRGQQVTLSCSPISGHRSVSWYQQTPGQGLQFLFEYFSETQRNKGNFPGRFSGRQFSNSRSEMNVSTLELGDSALYLCASSWTGLYEQYFGPGTRLTVT.

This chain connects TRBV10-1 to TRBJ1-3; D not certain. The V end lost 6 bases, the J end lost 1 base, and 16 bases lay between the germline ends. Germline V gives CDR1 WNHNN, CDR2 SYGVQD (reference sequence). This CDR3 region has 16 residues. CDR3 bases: TGCGCCAGCAGCCCGGGGAGCCGGTTATCTGGAAACACCATATATTTT. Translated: CASSPGSRLSGNTIYF.

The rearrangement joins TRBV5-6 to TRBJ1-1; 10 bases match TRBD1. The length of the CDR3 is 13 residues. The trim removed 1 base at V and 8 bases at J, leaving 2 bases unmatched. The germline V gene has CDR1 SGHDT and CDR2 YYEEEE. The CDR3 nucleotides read TGTGCCAGCAGCTTGTTGGGACAGGGGGAAGCTTTCTTT. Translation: CASSLLGQGEAFF.

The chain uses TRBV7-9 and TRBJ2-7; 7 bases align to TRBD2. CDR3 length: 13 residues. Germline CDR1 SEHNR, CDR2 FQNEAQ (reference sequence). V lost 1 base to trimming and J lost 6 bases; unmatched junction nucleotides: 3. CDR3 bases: TGTGCCAGCAGCTTAGGATTAGCGGGCGAGCAGTACTTC. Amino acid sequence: CASSLGLAGEQYF.

CDR3 DNA sequence: TGTGCCAGCAGTTTGCAAGGAGCCCAGGGCCCCCAAGAGACCCAGTACTTC. This translates into CASSLQGAQGPQETQYF. The chain has TRBV27 and TRBJ2-5, with a weak D call TRBD1 (5 bases). CDR3 size: 17 residues. Germline V gives CDR1 MNHEY, CDR2 SMNVEV (reference sequence). Trimming removed 3 bases at V and 1 base at J, with 18 bases between.

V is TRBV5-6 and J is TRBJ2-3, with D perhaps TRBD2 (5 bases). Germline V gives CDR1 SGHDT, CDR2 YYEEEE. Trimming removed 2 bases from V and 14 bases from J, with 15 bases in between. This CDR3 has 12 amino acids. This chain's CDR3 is CASSFGGPRRYF. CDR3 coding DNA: TGTGCCAGCAGCTTCGGCGGGCCTCGCCGGTATTTT.

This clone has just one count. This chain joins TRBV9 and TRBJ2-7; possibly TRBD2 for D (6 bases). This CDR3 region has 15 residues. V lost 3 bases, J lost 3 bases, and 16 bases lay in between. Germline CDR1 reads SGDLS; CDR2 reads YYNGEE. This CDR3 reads CASSATGTSNYEQYF. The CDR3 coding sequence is TGTGCCAGCAGCGCTACCGGGACTTCTAACTACGAGCAGTACTTC.

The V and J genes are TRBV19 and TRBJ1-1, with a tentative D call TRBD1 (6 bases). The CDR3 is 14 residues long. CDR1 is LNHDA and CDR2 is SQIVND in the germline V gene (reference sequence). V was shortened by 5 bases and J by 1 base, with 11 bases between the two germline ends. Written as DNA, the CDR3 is TGTGCCAGTAGTGGGTGGGGACAGAACACTGAAGCTTTCTTT. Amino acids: CASSGWGQNTEAFF.

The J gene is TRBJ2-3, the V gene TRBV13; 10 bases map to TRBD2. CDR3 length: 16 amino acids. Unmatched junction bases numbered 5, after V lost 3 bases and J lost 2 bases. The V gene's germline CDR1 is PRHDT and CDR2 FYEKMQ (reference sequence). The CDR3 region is CASSFALAGNTDTQYF. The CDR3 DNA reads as TGTGCCAGCAGCTTCGCACTAGCGGGAAACACAGATACGCAGTATTTT.